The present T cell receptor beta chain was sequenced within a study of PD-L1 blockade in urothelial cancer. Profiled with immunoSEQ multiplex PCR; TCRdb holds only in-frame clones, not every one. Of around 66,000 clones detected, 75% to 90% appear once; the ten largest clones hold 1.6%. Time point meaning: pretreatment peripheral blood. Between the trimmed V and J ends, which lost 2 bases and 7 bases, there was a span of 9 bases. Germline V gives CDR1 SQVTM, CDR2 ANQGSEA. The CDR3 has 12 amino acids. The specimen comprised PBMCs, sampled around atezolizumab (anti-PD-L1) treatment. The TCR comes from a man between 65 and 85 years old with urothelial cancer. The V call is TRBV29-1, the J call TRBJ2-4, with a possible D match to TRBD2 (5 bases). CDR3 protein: CSVEMRENIQYF. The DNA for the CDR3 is TGCAGCGTTGAAATGAGGGAGAACATTCAGTACTTC.